Below, 4 T cell receptor beta chains from the same sample are listed, as sequenced in a study of blood T cell repertoires in COVID-19. Clones were read by immunoSEQ multiplex PCR, and TCRdb kept only the in-frame ones, dropping some. The data contain 140,000 or so clones, about 80% of them singletons. The sample consisted of PBMCs or T cells enriched from blood (not recorded which). The origin of the receptors is a man aged 50-60 years who had recovered from COVID-19.

This clone was seen once. J is TRBJ2-7 and V is TRBV9, with TRBD1 matching 10 bases. This CDR3 spans 15 amino acids. CDR1 is SGDLS, CDR2 YYNGEE, per germline. V dropped 3 bases and J dropped 2; count of bases not matched to a gene: 5. CDR3 DNA sequence: TGTGCCAGCAGCGGATGGGACAGGGGTCCCTACGAGCAGTACTTC. Translated, it gives CASSGWDRGPYEQYF.

The rearrangement joins TRBV19 to TRBJ1-4, with D maybe TRBD1 (5 bases). The germline gives CDR1 LNHDA, CDR2 SQIVND (reference sequence). This CDR3 is 14 amino acids long. V lost 6 bases, J lost 8 bases, and 16 bases lay in between. The CDR3 DNA sequence: TGTGCCAGTAGGAGAAGCGGGGCCGGGGAAAAACTGTTTTTT. Protein: CASRRSGAGEKLFF.

V usage is TRBV5-1 and J usage is TRBJ2-5; 7 bases map to TRBD2. CDR1 and CDR2 (germline): SGHRS, YFSETQ. Trimming cost V 2 bases and J 3 bases; bases outside gene matches: 7. This CDR3 spans 15 amino acids. CDR3 region: CASSFILAEKETQYF. CDR3 DNA sequence: TGCGCCAGCAGCTTTATCCTAGCGGAGAAAGAGACCCAGTACTTC. The full variable domain, in which reference TRBV5-1 and TRBJ2-5 provide the parts outside the CDR3, is KAGVTQTPRYLIKTRGQQVTLSCSPISGHRSVSWYQQTPGQGLQFLFEYFSETQRNKGNFPGRFSGRQFSNSRSEMNVSTLELGDSALYLCASSFILAEKETQYFGPGTRLLVL.

This chain connects TRBV10-3 to TRBJ1-2; D perhaps matches TRBD1 (5 bases). Germline CDR1 reads ENHRY; CDR2 reads SYGVKD. The V end lost 7 bases, the J end lost 6 bases, and 9 bases lay between the germline ends. This CDR3 region has 11 residues. CDR3 DNA sequence: TGTGCCATCATCGGGGGAGATGGCTACACCTTC. Its translation is CAIIGGDGYTF.